Listed here are 21 T cell receptor beta chains from one sample, sequenced in a study of blood T cell repertoires in COVID-19. Sequencing used immunoSEQ multiplex PCR; TCRdb keeps in-frame clones, though not all of them. The profile shows 85,000 to 120,000 clones, about 72% of them singletons. The sequenced sample consisted of peripheral blood. Receptor source: a man in his sixties with active or convalescent COVID-19.

The rearrangement joins TRBV30 to TRBJ2-1; 13 bases are a match to TRBD2. CDR3 length: 16 residues. Germline V gene data show CDR1 as GTSNPN and CDR2 as SVGIG (reference sequence). V lost 4 bases to trimming and J lost 7 bases; unmatched junction nucleotides: 10. The CDR3 coding sequence is TGTGCCTGGAATGTGCGGGGACTAGCGGGACTAAATGAGCAGTTCTTC. Amino acid sequence: CAWNVRGLAGLNEQFF.

The J gene is TRBJ2-1, the V gene TRBV7-3; a possible D gene is TRBD2 (6 bases). This CDR3 spans 13 amino acids. CDR1 is SGHTA, CDR2 FQGTGA, per germline. V was cut by 3 bases and J by 5 bases, with 8 bases left in between. The CDR3 region has the DNA TGTGCCAGCAGCTTTGGAGGGAACAATGAGCAGTTCTTC. This codes for CASSFGGNNEQFF.

In nucleotides, the CDR3 is TGTGCCAGCAGCCAAGACCCTCCGGGAGTTAATTCACCCCTCCACTTT. It specifies CASSQDPPGVNSPLHF. The J gene is TRBJ1-6, the V gene TRBV4-2; D remains unclear. Germline V gene data show CDR1 as LGHNA and CDR2 as YNFKEQ. The CDR3 is 16 residues long. Trimming left V 0 bases short and J 6 bases short, with 12 bases between.

This clone was counted once. This rearrangement joins TRBV7-2 to TRBJ1-2, with unresolved D. V gave up 1 base and J gave up 8 bases, with 14 bases separating them. This CDR3 contains 14 residues. CDR1 is SGHTA, CDR2 FQGNSA, per germline. The CDR3 DNA follows: TGTGCCAGCAGCTTAGTCGGAGTTTCGTGGGGCTACACCTTC. Its protein is CASSLVGVSWGYTF.

This chain uses TRBV27 with TRBJ2-1; a weak D match, TRBD1 (6 bases). Per germline, CDR1 MNHEY and CDR2 SMNVEV (reference sequence). This CDR3 region has 13 residues. Trimming took off 9 bases at V and 5 bases at J, with 14 bases between the two ends. The CDR3 bases are TGTGCCAGTAGGACAGACTTCAACAATGAGCAGTTCTTC. Encoded protein: CASRTDFNNEQFF.

This clone appeared a single time. The rearrangement joins TRBV7-2 to TRBJ2-1, with D maybe TRBD2 (5 bases). Germline V CDR1 and CDR2: SGHTA, FQGNSA. V was shortened by 3 bases and J by 9 bases, with 15 bases between the two germline ends. CDR3 length: 14 amino acids. The CDR3 reads CASSFSSQAGEQFF. DNA for the CDR3: TGTGCCAGCAGCTTTTCTAGCCAGGCCGGTGAGCAGTTCTTC.

This sequence joins TRBV28 and TRBJ2-3, with 8 bases that match TRBD1. This CDR3 has 15 residues. V shed 2 bases, J shed 4 bases, and the junction held 5 bases outside the gene matches. Per germline, CDR1 MDHEN and CDR2 SYDVKM. For the CDR3, the DNA is TGTGCCAGCAGTTTAAGGGCAGGGGGCCCAGATACGCAGTATTTT. Translated, it gives CASSLRAGGPDTQYF.

The rearrangement joins TRBV11-3 to TRBJ1-2, with 10 nucleotides matching TRBD1. Per the germline V gene, CDR1 is SGHNT and CDR2 is YENEEA. V was pared by 5 bases and J by 4 bases, with 1 base of the junction left unmatched. This CDR3 region has 13 residues. CDR3 in amino acids: CASSRQGAYGYTF. The CDR3 DNA follows: TGTGCCAGCAGCCGACAGGGGGCCTATGGCTACACCTTC.

J is TRBJ2-4 and V is TRBV19, with D possibly matching TRBD1 (5 bases). Germline V lookup: CDR1 LNHDA, CDR2 SQIVND (reference sequence). The CDR3 has 16 amino acids. V lost 5 bases to trimming and J lost 1 base, with 15 bases between them. The CDR3 loop reads CASSYPQGVAKNIQYF. CDR3 nucleotides: TGTGCCAGTAGTTACCCCCAGGGTGTCGCCAAAAACATTCAGTACTTC. Based on the CDR3 plus reference TRBV19 and TRBJ2-4, the full variable domain is DGGITQSPKYLFRKEGQNVTLSCEQNLNHDAMYWYRQDPGQGLRLIYYSQIVNDFQKGDIAEGYSVSREKKESFPLTVTSAQKNPTAFYLCASSYPQGVAKNIQYFGAGTRLSVL.

In this sample, this clone turned up a few times. The chain carries TRBV28 and TRBJ2-5, with 8 bases identical to TRBD2. Germline values: CDR1 MDHEN, CDR2 SYDVKM. This CDR3 spans 15 amino acids. V was pared by 1 base and J by 3 bases, with 4 bases of the junction left unmatched. The DNA for the CDR3 is TGTGCCAGCAGTTTATTGTTGCGGGAGGAAGAGACCCAGTACTTC. As protein: CASSLLLREEETQYF.

The J gene is TRBJ2-2, the V gene TRBV19, with D uncertain. Trimming cost V 1 base and J 7 bases, with 10 bases left between them. The CDR3 is 14 amino acids. The V gene's germline CDR1 is LNHDA and CDR2 SQIVND (reference sequence). The CDR3 protein is CASSIGPRNGELFF. The CDR3 bases are TGTGCCAGTAGTATAGGTCCCAGGAACGGGGAGCTGTTTTTT.

The chain is built from TRBV3-1 (or the pseudogene TRBV3-2) and TRBJ2-6; 8 nucleotides agree with TRBD1. Looked up from germline, CDR1 is LGHDT and CDR2 is YNNKEL (reference sequence). This CDR3 region has 18 residues. With V trimmed by 0 bases and J by 0 bases, 4 bases remained unmatched. CDR3 loop: CASSQEATGASGANVLTF. CDR3 DNA: TGTGCCAGCAGCCAAGAAGCGACAGGGGCCTCTGGGGCCAACGTCCTGACTTTC.

V is TRBV11-2 and J is TRBJ2-3, with D possibly matching TRBD2 (6 bases). The CDR3 consists of 16 residues. Germline CDR1 and CDR2: SGHAT and FQNNGV. Trimming stripped 5 bases from V and 2 bases from J, with 17 bases between. The CDR3 reads CASSPRNSGTTDTQYF. CDR3 in DNA: TGTGCCAGCAGCCCCAGGAATAGCGGTACCACAGATACGCAGTATTTT.

The V gene is TRBV19, the J gene TRBJ2-4, with a tentative D call TRBD1 (5 bases). The ends were cut back, 8 bases at V and 0 bases at J, with 8 bases in the middle. Germline lookup yields CDR1 LNHDA and CDR2 SQIVND (reference sequence). This CDR3 spans 13 amino acids. CDR3 sequence reads: CASWGGAKNIQYF. In DNA form, the CDR3 reads TGTGCCAGTTGGGGCGGAGCCAAAAACATTCAGTACTTC.

The chain is built from TRBV30 and TRBJ2-3, with 8 bases identical to TRBD2. The CDR3 length is 14 residues. CDR1 is GTSNPN, CDR2 SVGIG, per germline (reference sequence). The V segment lost 0 bases and the J segment 5 bases; nucleotides outside the gene matches: 4. The CDR3 coding sequence is TGTGCCTGGAGTGTGGGACTAGGAGGAGATACGCAGTATTTT. This sequence encodes CAWSVGLGGDTQYF.

This clone was picked up one time. The V gene is TRBV6-5, the J gene TRBJ2-7; D is ambiguous. Germline-derived CDR1 and CDR2 are MNHEY and SVGAGI. Trimming cost V 6 bases and J 0 bases, with 15 bases left between them. The CDR3 totals 15 residues. CDR3 sequence: CASSRVLRSSYEQYF. The CDR3 DNA reads TGTGCCAGCAGCCGCGTTTTGAGGAGCTCCTACGAGCAGTACTTC.

The chain couples TRBV11-2 to TRBJ2-2, with D perhaps matching TRBD1 (6 bases). CDR3 length: 17 amino acids. Germline-derived CDR1 and CDR2 are SGHAT and FQNNGV. Trimming left V 0 bases short and J 7 bases short, with 18 bases between. DNA of the CDR3: TGTGCCAGCAGCTTAGATACAGGGAAAGGACTCCTCGGGGAGCTGTTTTTT. It translates to CASSLDTGKGLLGELFF.

The CDR3 is CATSRPVNTEAFF. CDR3 bases: TGTGCCACCAGCAGACCCGTGAACACTGAAGCTTTCTTT. The V gene is TRBV15, the J gene TRBJ1-1; no firm D call. CDR1 is LNHNV, CDR2 YYDKDF, per germline (reference sequence). Trimming took 2 bases from V and 0 from J, leaving 4 bases between them. The CDR3 has 13 residues.

The chain recombines TRBV19 with TRBJ1-2; weak D call: TRBD1 (5 bases). Trimming left V 3 bases short and J 0 bases short, with 11 bases between. The CDR3 consists of 15 residues. The germline gives CDR1 LNHDA, CDR2 SQIVND (reference sequence). CDR3 amino acids: CASSIPGKANYGYTF. In DNA, the CDR3 is TGTGCCAGTAGTATCCCAGGGAAGGCTAACTATGGCTACACCTTC.

The CDR3 nucleotides read TGTGCCAGCAGTCCGGGACTAGCGGGTGCCGATGAGCAGTTCTTC. Translation gives CASSPGLAGADEQFF. V gene TRBV6-5 combines with J gene TRBJ2-1; 12 nucleotides line up with TRBD2. Germline-derived CDR1 and CDR2 are MNHEY and SVGAGI. V trimming: 5 bases; J trimming: 8 bases; junction bases outside the gene matches: 7. This CDR3 spans 15 amino acids.

The genes are TRBV5-6 and TRBJ2-3; D possibly corresponds to TRBD2 (6 bases). The CDR3 totals 14 residues. V was clipped by 0 bases and J by 5 bases, with 10 bases between them. Per germline, CDR1 SGHDT and CDR2 YYEEEE. The CDR3 spells CASSLGGTRDTQYF. The CDR3 coding sequence is TGTGCCAGCAGCTTGGGCGGGACGAGAGATACGCAGTATTTT.